The 10 T cell receptor beta chains in this list originate from one sample, sequenced in a study of response to subunit inactivated influenza vaccine (dated by TCRdb to between 2018 and 2020). The method was RT-PCR. Sequencing took place on an Illumina HiSeq 2500. TCRdb reanalyzed the raw reads on its own, using fastp at Q25 for trimming and MiXCR for clone calling, and kept in-frame beta chains. Each CDR3 protein appears once, grouped with its most common genes and DNA. In this sample the table shows hundreds of thousands of distinct CDR3 sequences, roughly 10% of which occur a single time. The ten largest account for 9.5% to 12% of the sample. The sample was also linked to a second study, of T cells expressing NK-cell markers. As that second study puts it: TCR beta cDNA libraries were prepared using 5'RACE template switching, which introduced a universal primer site and unique molecular identifiers.

The sample consisted of PBMCs from blood, taken on the day of vaccination. The origin of the receptors is a man aged 50-60 years who received an inactivated influenza vaccine. Donor details come from another sample of the same person, matched by shared clones.

This clonotype has a count of ten or more. V and J are TRBV28 and TRBJ1-2; D unresolved. Trimming took 6 bases from V and 2 from J, leaving 10 bases between them. The CDR3 has 13 amino acids. Germline CDR1 and CDR2: MDHEN and SYDVKM. CDR3 residues: CASSAEDNYGYTF. DNA for the CDR3: TGTGCCAGCAGCGCAGAAGACAACTATGGCTACACCTTC.

This clonotype was picked up many times. The rearrangement links TRBV27 to TRBJ2-6, with 10 nucleotides matching TRBD1. V lost 5 bases to trimming and J lost 0 bases; unmatched junction nucleotides: 7. Germline V gives CDR1 MNHEY, CDR2 SMNVEV (reference sequence). This CDR3 contains 18 residues. The CDR3 reads CASSRQGALFSGANVLTF. The CDR3 DNA reads TGTGCCAGCAGTAGACAGGGGGCGTTATTCTCTGGGGCCAACGTCCTGACTTTC.

In its sample, this clonotype was seen many times. J is TRBJ2-4 and V is TRBV19, with no clear D. The length of the CDR3 is 16 residues. V was clipped by 4 bases and J by 0 bases, with 13 bases between them. The V gene's germline CDR1 is LNHDA and CDR2 SQIVND (reference sequence). Written as DNA, the CDR3 is TGTGCCAGTAGTAACCAGGCGCTACTAGCCAAAAACATTCAGTACTTC. This codes for CASSNQALLAKNIQYF.

Worth noting for this clonotype: Compared with germline, one end of the junction differs, possibly owing to a read error. The chain joins TRBV11-3 to TRBJ2-2, with D tentatively TRBD1 (6 bases). This CDR3 spans 15 amino acids. CDR1 and CDR2 (germline): SGHNT, YENEEA. The CDR3 is CASSPRGADTGELIF. CDR3 nucleotide sequence: TGTGCCAGCAGCCCCAGGGGCGCGGACACCGGGGAGCTGATTTTT.

A few counts support this clonotype. The chain links TRBV6-2 or TRBV6-3 to TRBJ2-3; TRBD1 matches at 9 bases. The length of the CDR3 is 14 residues. CDR1 is MNHEY and CDR2 is SVGEGT in the germline V gene. The V gene end was trimmed by 6 bases and the J gene end by 5 bases; junction bases not matched to a gene: 6. The CDR3 bases are TGTGCCAGCAGCGACAGGGGGTCCAGAGATACGCAGTATTTT. Encoded protein: CASSDRGSRDTQYF.

The chain is built from TRBV9 and TRBJ2-1; D may be TRBD1 (6 bases). CDR1 and CDR2 (germline): SGDLS, YYNGEE. V dropped 4 bases and J dropped 8 bases, with 22 bases sitting between them. The CDR3 has 16 amino acids. The CDR3 sequence: CASSRRQVSATDEQFF. The CDR3 DNA is TGTGCCAGCAGCAGAAGACAGGTTTCCGCTACAGATGAGCAGTTCTTC.

In this sample, this clonotype turned up a few times. The V and J genes are TRBV5-1 and TRBJ1-2; D unclear. This CDR3 spans 15 amino acids. CDR1 is SGHRS and CDR2 is YFSETQ in the germline V gene. Between the trimmed V and J ends, which lost 3 bases and 6 bases, there was a span of 18 bases. The CDR3 DNA reads TGCGCCAGCAGCTCGTTAGATGGGTTCGGAAATGGCTACACCTTC. It encodes CASSSLDGFGNGYTF.

The chain recombines TRBV6-2 or TRBV6-3 with TRBJ2-3; either TRBD1 or TRBD2 may fit D (6 bases each). The germline V gene has CDR1 MNHEY and CDR2 SVGEGT. The V end was cut by 4 bases, the J end by 6 bases, with 17 bases between. The CDR3 contains 15 residues. The CDR3 nucleotides are TGTGCCAGCAGTTTAGCGGACAGACACAGCGATACGCAGTATTTT. Translated: CASSLADRHSDTQYF.

This clonotype showed up just a few times. The genes are TRBV3-1 and TRBJ2-2; TRBD1 or TRBD2 may be the D gene (5 bases each). The CDR3 totals 14 residues. V dropped 2 bases and J dropped 5 bases, with 9 bases sitting between them. The germline V gene has CDR1 LGHDT and CDR2 YNNKEL (reference sequence). CDR3 residues: CASSQRGVTGELFF. CDR3 DNA: TGTGCCAGCAGCCAAAGAGGGGTTACCGGGGAGCTGTTTTTT. Variable domain in full (rest from reference TRBV3-1 and TRBJ2-2): DTAVSQTPKYLVTQMGNDKSIKCEQNLGHDTMYWYKQDSKKFLKIMFSYNNKELIINETVPNRFSPKSPDKAHLNLHINSLELGDSAVYFCASSQRGVTGELFFGEGSRLTVL.

In its sample, this clonotype was seen many times. This chain uses TRBV20-1 with TRBJ1-2; maybe TRBD1 (6 bases). Germline V gene lookup returns CDR1 DFQATT and CDR2 SNEGSKA (reference sequence). The CDR3 is 11 residues long. Trimming removed 3 bases from V and 13 bases from J, with 15 bases in between. The CDR3 sequence is CSARGSGGATF. In nucleotides, the CDR3 is TGCAGTGCTAGGGGAAGCGGGGGGGCCACCTTC.